This T cell receptor (beta chain) was obtained from a study of blood T cells in healthy people across ages. CDR1 is WNHNN and CDR2 is SYGVQD in the germline V gene (reference sequence). Trimming cost V 3 bases and J 1 base, with 10 bases left between them. This CDR3 is built from 14 residues. This clonotype was seen repeatedly, ten times or more. No antigen is known for it. Overall study results and limits: PBMC samples, being unsorted, prevented any conclusive comparison of naive and antigen-experienced cells. More naive CD4+ cells and higher diversity marked long-lived donors relative to aged donors. The recorded TCR beta diversity per million T cells decreased in a roughly linear manner with age.

The second PCR ran 7 to 11 cycles with a sample-barcoded 5' primer and J-beta primers. TCRdb itself ran the 5' RACE reads through MiXCR, one entry per CDR3 protein. This sample yields about 1,500,000 distinct CDR3 sequences, of which about 30% are seen a single time; 7% to 9% belongs to the top ten. Sequenced material: blood. The rearrangement joins TRBV10-1 to TRBJ2-7; the D is unclear. This receptor was obtained from a woman aged 25 to 39 in good health. The CDR3 DNA is TGCGCCAGCAGTGAAGAGACGGGTTCCTACGAGCAGTACTTC. It specifies CASSEETGSYEQYF.